This T cell receptor beta chain appears in the sequencing data of a study of response to subunit inactivated influenza vaccine listed by TCRdb under 2018. Notes on the research overall: The study used deep quantitative T cell receptor repertoire profiling to track responses to a trivalent subunit inactivated influenza vaccine. Overall results and qualifications from the work: It was suggested by the authors that each seasonal influenza vaccination may recruit only a limited number of new T cells.

The library was generated by RT-PCR. TCRdb shows the sequencer as Illumina HiSeq 2500. The raw public reads went through TCRdb reprocessing: fastp at Q25, MiXCR clone calling, in-frame beta chains kept. Rows merge per CDR3 protein into single entries with the most common DNA and genes. This sample has around 200,000 distinct CDR3 sequences in its table, and around 9% of those were observed once. Clones ranked in the top ten supply roughly 10% of the sample. Ten or more counts support this clonotype. Its recognized antigen is unknown. No much larger clonotype is one base removed from it; base qualities were not supplied. Sequenced here: non-naive T cells sorted from PBMCs, sampled on the day of vaccination. Sample cell subset or site, as interpreted from the label and publication: memory T cell fraction. The clonotype originates from a man aged 45-65 years who received an inactivated influenza vaccine. Donor details come from another sample of the same person, matched by shared clones.

The CDR3 reads CAISDQLAGTYNEQFF. The nucleotide sequence is TGTGCCATCAGTGACCAACTAGCGGGAACCTACAATGAGCAGTTCTTC. Rearrangement joined TRBV10-3 to TRBJ2-1; TRBD2 fits 10 bases in the junction. The CDR3 has 16 amino acids, counting the end cysteine and phenylalanine. Only the CDR3 DNA is retained, 48 bases long and in frame from the first base. For this chain, trimming is 3 bases at the V end and 2 bases at the J end, and the number of junction bases without a gene match is 4. CDR1 ENHRY and CDR2 SYGVKD were looked up in the germline V gene.